This TCR beta chain is from a study of blood T cell repertoires in COVID-19. At the level of the study: The cDNA or gDNA used as material had been derived from T cells, B-cell-depleted T cells, or PBMCs.

Germline trimming cut 2 bases from V and 4 bases from J; bases unmatched to any gene: 5. From germline, CDR1 is MNHNS and CDR2 SASEGT. This CDR3 spans 16 amino acids. Participants, about 18 to 90 years old, spanned some 23 US areas. Participant-given clinical history determined each cohort assignment. A case of COVID-19 had been met by exposed participants within 2 weeks before study entry. Using immunoSEQ multiplex PCR, the repertoire was profiled, and TCRdb retains in-frame clones only, with some absent. The sample records 300,000 to 450,000 clones, about nine tenths being singletons. The sample was PBMCs or T cells enriched from blood (not recorded which). The J gene is TRBJ2-3, the V gene TRBV6-1; 11 nucleotides match TRBD2. The receptor's source is a woman younger than 45 who had been exposed to COVID-19. The CDR3 reads CASSETSGRGSDTQYF. The CDR3 DNA reads TGTGCCAGCAGTGAAACTAGCGGGAGAGGATCAGATACGCAGTATTTT.